This entry describes one TCR beta chain. The antigen remains undetermined. The data belong to a study of T cell responses to AZD1222 COVID-19 vaccine. Study as a whole: Whether given at about 4 or about 12 weeks, second doses were pooled. Findings and limits, study-wide: Nearly half of spike-specific TCRs reportedly target unmutated variant regions. Repertoire sampling was restricted to post-peak T cell response timepoints. It was only a handful of AZD1222 recipients who were seropositive at baseline.

Repertoires were generated with immunoSEQ multiplex PCR, while TCRdb's copy carries only in-frame clones and drops some. In the table there are 110,000 or so clones, just over 90% of which are singletons. This TCR came from an adult in good health. The sample consisted of peripheral blood, taken on day 0 of AZD1222 vaccination.

The CDR3 sequence: CASEGTGDIYGYTF. Here the CDR3 DNA reads TGTGCCAGCGAAGGGACAGGAGATATCTATGGCTACACCTTC. J is TRBJ1-2 and V is TRBV6-5, with TRBD1 matching over 8 bases. Unmatched junction bases numbered 9, after V lost 8 bases and J lost 4 bases. The germline gives CDR1 MNHEY, CDR2 SVGAGI. This CDR3 has 14 residues.